This T cell receptor beta chain appears in the sequencing data of a study of blood T cell repertoires in COVID-19. Across the whole study: Material from acute and convalescent COVID-19 was sourced from the United States, Italy and Spain. PBMCs, B-cell-depleted T cells, or T cells provided the cDNA or gDNA that made up the material.

Original processing notes: Reference gene primer amplification in the assay estimated nucleated cell counts. Repertoires were generated with immunoSEQ multiplex PCR, while TCRdb's copy carries only in-frame clones and drops some. The V and J calls and clone size come from that table; D and trimming were worked out from the DNA. The sample includes roughly 18,000 clones, about nine tenths seen only once; the top ten take around 15%. The V end lost 2 bases, the J end lost 4 bases, and 14 bases lay between the germline ends. The CDR3 loop spans 15 amino acids. Looked up from germline, CDR1 is MNHNS and CDR2 is SASEGT.

The sequenced sample was peripheral blood. The chain couples TRBV6-1 to TRBJ2-5; perhaps TRBD2 as D (7 bases). This receptor was identified in a human donor in a cohort sampled during active COVID-19. CDR3 region: CASSELRGASETQYF. Here the CDR3 DNA reads TGTGCCAGCAGTGAACTCCGGGGGGCGTCAGAGACCCAGTACTTC.